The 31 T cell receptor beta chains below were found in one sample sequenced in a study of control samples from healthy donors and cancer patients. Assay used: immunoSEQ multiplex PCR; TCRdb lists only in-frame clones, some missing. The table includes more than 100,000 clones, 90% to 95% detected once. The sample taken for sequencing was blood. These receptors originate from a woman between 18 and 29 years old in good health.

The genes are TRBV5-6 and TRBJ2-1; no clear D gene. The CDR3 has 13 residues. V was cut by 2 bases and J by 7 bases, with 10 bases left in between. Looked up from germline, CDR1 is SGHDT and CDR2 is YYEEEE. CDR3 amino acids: CASSFTRWNEQFF. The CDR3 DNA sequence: TGTGCCAGCAGCTTTACTCGGTGGAATGAGCAGTTCTTC.

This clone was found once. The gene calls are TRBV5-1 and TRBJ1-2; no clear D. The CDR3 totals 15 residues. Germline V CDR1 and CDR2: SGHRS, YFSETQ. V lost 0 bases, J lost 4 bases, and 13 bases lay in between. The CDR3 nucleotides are TGCGCCAGCAGCTTGGAGTCAACGGGTAGCTATGGCTACACCTTC. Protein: CASSLESTGSYGYTF.

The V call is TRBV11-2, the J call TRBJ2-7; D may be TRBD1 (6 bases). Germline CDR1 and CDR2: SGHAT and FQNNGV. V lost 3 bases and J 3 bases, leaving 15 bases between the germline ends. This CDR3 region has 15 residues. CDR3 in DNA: TGTGCCAGCAGCTTGGGCCCGGACAGAAACTACGAGCAGTACTTC. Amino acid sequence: CASSLGPDRNYEQYF. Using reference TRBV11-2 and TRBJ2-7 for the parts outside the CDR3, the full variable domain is EAGVAQSPRYKIIEKRQSVAFWCNPISGHATLYWYQQILGQGPKLLIQFQNNGVVDDSQLPKDRFSAERLKGVDSTLKIQPAKLEDSAVYLCASSLGPDRNYEQYFGPGTRLTVT.

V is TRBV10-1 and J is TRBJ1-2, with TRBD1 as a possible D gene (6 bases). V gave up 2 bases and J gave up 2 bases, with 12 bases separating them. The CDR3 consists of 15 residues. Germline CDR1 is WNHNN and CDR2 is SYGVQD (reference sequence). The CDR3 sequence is CASSEKQGRNYGYTF. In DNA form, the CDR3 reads TGCGCCAGCAGTGAGAAACAGGGACGGAACTATGGCTACACCTTC.

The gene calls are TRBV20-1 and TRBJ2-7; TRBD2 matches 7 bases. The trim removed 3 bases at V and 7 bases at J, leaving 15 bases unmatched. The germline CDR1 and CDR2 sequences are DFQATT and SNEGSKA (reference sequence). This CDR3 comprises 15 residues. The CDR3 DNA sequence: TGCAGTGCTAGTGGGGCTAGCGGAGCCTACGGGGAGCAGTACTTC. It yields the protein CSASGASGAYGEQYF.

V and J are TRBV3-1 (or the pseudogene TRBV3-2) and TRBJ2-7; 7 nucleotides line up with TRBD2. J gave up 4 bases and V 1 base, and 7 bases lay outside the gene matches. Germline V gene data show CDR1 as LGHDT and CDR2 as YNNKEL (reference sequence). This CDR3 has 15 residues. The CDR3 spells CASSQAPAGPYEQYF. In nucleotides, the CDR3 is TGTGCCAGCAGCCAAGCCCCAGCGGGGCCGTACGAGCAGTACTTC.

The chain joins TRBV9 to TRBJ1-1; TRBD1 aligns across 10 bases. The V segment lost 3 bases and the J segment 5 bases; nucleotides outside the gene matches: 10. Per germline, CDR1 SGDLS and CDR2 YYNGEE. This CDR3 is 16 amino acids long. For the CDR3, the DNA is TGTGCCAGCAGCGCCCTCTCCGGGACAGGGGTGACTGAAGCTTTCTTT. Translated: CASSALSGTGVTEAFF.

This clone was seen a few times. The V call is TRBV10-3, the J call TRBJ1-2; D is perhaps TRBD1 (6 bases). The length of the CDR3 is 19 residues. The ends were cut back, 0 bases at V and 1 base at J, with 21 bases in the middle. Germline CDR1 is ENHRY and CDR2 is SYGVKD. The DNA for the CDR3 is TGTGCCATCAGTGAGTCCCCCTGGGCAGGAAGGGGGGGTAACTATGGCTACACCTTC. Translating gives CAISESPWAGRGGNYGYTF.

CDR3 amino acids: CAISPKLGAPDTQYF. CDR3 nucleotides: TGTGCCATCAGCCCTAAGTTGGGTGCTCCAGATACGCAGTATTTT. The gene calls are TRBV10-3 and TRBJ2-3; no clear D. The CDR3 is made up of 15 amino acids. Between the trimmed V and J ends, which lost 6 bases and 4 bases, there was a span of 17 bases. Per the germline V gene, CDR1 is ENHRY and CDR2 is SYGVKD.

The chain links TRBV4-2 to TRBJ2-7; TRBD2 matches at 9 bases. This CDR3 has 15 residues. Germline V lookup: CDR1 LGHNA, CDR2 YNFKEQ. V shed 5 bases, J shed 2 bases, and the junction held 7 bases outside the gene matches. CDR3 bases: TGTGCCAGCAGCATGAGGGCTAGCGGGACCTACGAGCAGTACTTC. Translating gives CASSMRASGTYEQYF.

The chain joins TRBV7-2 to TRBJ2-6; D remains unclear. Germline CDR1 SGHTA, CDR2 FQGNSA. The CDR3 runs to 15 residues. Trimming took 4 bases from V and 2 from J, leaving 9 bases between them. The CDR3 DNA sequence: TGTGCCAGCAGCTCGTGGCCCCCTGGGGCCAACGTCCTGACTTTC. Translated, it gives CASSSWPPGANVLTF.

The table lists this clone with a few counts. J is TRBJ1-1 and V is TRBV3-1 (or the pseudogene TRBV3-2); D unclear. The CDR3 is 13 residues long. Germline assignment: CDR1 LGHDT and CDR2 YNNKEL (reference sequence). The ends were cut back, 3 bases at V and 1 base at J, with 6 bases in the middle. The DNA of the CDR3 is TGTGCCAGCAGCCAGGCGAAGAACACTGAAGCTTTCTTT. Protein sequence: CASSQAKNTEAFF.

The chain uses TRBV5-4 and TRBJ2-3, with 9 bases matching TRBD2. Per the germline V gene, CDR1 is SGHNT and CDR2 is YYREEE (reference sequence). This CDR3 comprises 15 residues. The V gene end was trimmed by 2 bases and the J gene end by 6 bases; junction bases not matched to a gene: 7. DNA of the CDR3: TGTGCCAGCAGCTTTTCTTCTAGCGGGGACGATACGCAGTATTTT. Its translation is CASSFSSSGDDTQYF.

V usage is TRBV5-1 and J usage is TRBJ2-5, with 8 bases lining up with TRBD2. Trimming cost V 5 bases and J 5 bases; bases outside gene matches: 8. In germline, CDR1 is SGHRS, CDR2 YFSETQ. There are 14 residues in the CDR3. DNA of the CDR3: TGCGCCAGCAGTCCCGGACTAGCAAGGGAGACCCAGTACTTC. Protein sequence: CASSPGLARETQYF.

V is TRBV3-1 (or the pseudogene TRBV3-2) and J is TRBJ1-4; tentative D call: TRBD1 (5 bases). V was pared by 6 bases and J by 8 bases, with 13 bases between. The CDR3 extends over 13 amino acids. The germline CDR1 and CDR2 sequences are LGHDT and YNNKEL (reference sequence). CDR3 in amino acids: CASSPLAGEKLFF. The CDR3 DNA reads TGTGCCAGCAGTCCGCTGGCAGGGGAAAAACTGTTTTTT.

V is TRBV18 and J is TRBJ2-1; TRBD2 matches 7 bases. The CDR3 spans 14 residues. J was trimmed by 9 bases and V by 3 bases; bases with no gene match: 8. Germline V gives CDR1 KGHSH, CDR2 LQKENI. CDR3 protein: CASSPQRETGEQFF. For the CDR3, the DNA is TGTGCCAGCTCACCCCAGCGGGAAACCGGTGAGCAGTTCTTC.

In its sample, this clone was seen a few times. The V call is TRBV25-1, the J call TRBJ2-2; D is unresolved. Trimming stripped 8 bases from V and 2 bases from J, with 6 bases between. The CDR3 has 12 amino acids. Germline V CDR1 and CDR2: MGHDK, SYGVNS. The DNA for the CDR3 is TGTGCCAGCGACCGAAACACCGGGGAGCTGTTTTTT. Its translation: CASDRNTGELFF.

The CDR3 loop is CASSLEGQGWEKLFF. The CDR3 bases are TGTGCCAGCAGCTTGGAGGGACAGGGTTGGGAAAAACTGTTTTTT. The chain joins TRBV5-5 to TRBJ1-4; 9 bases are a match to TRBD1. Germline assignment: CDR1 SGHKS and CDR2 YYEKEE (reference sequence). Unmatched junction bases numbered 5, after V lost 0 bases and J lost 8 bases. The CDR3 has 15 residues.

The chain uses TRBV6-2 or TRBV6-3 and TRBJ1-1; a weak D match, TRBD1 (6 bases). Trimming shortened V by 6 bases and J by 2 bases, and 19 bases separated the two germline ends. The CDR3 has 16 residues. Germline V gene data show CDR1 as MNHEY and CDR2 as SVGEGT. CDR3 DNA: TGTGCCAGCAGACCTACCAGAGACAGGCTAAACACTGAAGCTTTCTTT. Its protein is CASRPTRDRLNTEAFF.

CDR3 sequence: CASSLTAVGAFF. In DNA form, the CDR3 reads TGTGCCAGCAGTTTGACAGCAGTGGGGGCTTTCTTT. The chain recombines TRBV28 with TRBJ1-1; possible D gene TRBD1, 5 bases. Germline CDR1 is MDHEN and CDR2 is SYDVKM. V was clipped by 3 bases and J by 11 bases, with 13 bases between them. The length of the CDR3 is 12 residues.

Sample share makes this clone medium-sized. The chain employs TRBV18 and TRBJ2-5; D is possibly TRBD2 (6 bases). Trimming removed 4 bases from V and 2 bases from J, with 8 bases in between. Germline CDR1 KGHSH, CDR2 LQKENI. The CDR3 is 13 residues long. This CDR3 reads CASSLAVQETQYF. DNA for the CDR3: TGTGCCAGCTCACTAGCGGTACAAGAGACCCAGTACTTC.

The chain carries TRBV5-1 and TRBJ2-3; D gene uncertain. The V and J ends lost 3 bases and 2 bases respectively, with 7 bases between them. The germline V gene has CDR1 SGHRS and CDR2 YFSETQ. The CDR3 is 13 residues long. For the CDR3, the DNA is TGCGCCAGCAGCTCCCTTGACACAGATACGCAGTATTTT. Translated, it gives CASSSLDTDTQYF. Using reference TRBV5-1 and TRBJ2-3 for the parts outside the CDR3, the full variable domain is KAGVTQTPRYLIKTRGQQVTLSCSPISGHRSVSWYQQTPGQGLQFLFEYFSETQRNKGNFPGRFSGRQFSNSRSEMNVSTLELGDSALYLCASSSLDTDTQYFGPGTRLTVL.

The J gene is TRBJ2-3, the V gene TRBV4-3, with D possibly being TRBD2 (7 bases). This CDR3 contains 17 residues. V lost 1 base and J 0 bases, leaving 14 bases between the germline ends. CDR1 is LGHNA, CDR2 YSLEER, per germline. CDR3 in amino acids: CASSQGGGGSSTDTQYF. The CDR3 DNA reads TGCGCCAGCAGCCAAGGTGGGGGCGGGAGTAGCACAGATACGCAGTATTTT.

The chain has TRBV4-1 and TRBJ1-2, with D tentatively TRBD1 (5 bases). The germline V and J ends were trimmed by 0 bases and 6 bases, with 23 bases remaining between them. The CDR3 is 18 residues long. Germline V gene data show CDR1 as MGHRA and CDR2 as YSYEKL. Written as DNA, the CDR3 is TGCGCCAGCAGCCAAGAGCCCGGGACGGCGTTTGACCCAAATGGCTACACCTTC. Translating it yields CASSQEPGTAFDPNGYTF.

The CDR3 sequence: CASSPDTGAQARAFF. The CDR3 DNA follows: TGCGCCAGCAGCCCGGACACAGGGGCTCAGGCTCGGGCTTTCTTT. The chain employs TRBV5-1 and TRBJ1-1; 7 bases line up with TRBD1. Germline loops: CDR1 SGHRS, CDR2 YFSETQ. The CDR3 is 15 amino acids. Unmatched junction bases numbered 17, after V lost 4 bases and J lost 11 bases.

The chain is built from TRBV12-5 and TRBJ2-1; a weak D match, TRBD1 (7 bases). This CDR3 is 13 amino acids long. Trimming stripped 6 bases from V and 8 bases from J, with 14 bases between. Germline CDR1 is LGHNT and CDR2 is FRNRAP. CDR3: CASGPTGRYEQFF. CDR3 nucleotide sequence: TGTGCTAGTGGCCCGACAGGGAGGTATGAGCAGTTCTTC.

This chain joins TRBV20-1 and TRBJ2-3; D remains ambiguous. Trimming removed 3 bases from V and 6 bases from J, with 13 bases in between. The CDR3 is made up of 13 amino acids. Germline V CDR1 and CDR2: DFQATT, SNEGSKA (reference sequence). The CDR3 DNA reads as TGCAGTGCTAGTTCGTCCTTAGGGGATACGCAGTATTTT. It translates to CSASSSLGDTQYF.

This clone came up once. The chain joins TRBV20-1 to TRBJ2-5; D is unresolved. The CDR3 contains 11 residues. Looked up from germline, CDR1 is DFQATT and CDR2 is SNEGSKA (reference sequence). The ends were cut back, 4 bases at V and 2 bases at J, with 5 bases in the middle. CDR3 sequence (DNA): TGCAGTGCTATAGAACAAGAGACCCAGTACTTC. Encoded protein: CSAIEQETQYF.

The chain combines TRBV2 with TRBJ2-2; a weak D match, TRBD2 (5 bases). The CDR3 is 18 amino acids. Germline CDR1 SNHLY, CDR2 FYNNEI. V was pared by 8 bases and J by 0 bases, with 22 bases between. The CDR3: CASGGLVDQRSNTGELFF. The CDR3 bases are TGTGCCAGCGGCGGGCTGGTAGACCAGCGGTCGAACACCGGGGAGCTGTTTTTT. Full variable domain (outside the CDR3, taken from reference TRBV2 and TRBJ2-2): EPEVTQTPSHQVTQMGQEVILRCVPISNHLYFYWYRQILGQKVEFLVSFYNNEISEKSEIFDDQFSVERPDGSNFTLKIRSTKLEDSAMYFCASGGLVDQRSNTGELFFGEGSRLTVL.

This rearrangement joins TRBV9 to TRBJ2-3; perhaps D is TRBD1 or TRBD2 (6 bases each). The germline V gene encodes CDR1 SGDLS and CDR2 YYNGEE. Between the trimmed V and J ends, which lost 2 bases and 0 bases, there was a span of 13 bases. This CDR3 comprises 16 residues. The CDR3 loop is CASSVRGGTSTDTQYF. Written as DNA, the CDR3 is TGTGCCAGCAGCGTCAGAGGGGGGACTAGCACAGATACGCAGTATTTT.

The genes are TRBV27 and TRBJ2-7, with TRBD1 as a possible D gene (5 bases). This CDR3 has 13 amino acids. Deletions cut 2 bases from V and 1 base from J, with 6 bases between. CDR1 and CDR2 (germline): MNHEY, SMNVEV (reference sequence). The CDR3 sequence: CASSLDSSYEQYF. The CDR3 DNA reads TGTGCCAGCAGTTTAGACAGTTCCTACGAGCAGTACTTC.